This T cell receptor (beta chain) was documented in a study of OX40 agonist ivuxolimab in advanced cancers. Profiling relied on immunoSEQ multiplex PCR, and the TCRdb table lists in-frame clones only, not all of them. This repertoire shows more than 35,000 clones, 76% found once; its top ten account for over 20%. V was clipped by 5 bases and J by 5 bases, with 12 bases between them. CDR1 and CDR2 (germline): SGHAT, FQNNGV. This CDR3 is 14 amino acids long. The chain employs TRBV11-2 and TRBJ2-2; D possibly uses TRBD1 or TRBD2 (5 bases each). The sequencing here drew on CD4+ or CD8+ T cells sorted from blood, taken in a trial of the OX40 agonist ivuxolimab. The clonotype was recovered from an adult with an advanced solid tumor such as melanoma, head and neck, liver or kidney cancer. The CDR3 region has the DNA TGTGCCAGCAGCCCGGGACCTACAACCGGGGAGCTGTTTTTT. Its translation: CASSPGPTTGELFF.